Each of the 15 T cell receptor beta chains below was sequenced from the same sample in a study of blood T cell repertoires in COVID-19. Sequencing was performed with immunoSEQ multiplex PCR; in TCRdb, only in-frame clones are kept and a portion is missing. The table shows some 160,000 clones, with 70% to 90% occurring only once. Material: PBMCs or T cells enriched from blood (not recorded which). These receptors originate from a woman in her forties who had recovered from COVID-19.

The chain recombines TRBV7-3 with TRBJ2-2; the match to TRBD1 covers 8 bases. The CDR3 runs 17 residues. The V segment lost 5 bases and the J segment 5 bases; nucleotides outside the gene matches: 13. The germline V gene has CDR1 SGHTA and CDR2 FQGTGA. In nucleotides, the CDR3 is TGTGCCAGCAGCATTACAGCCGGACAGGGCTCTACCGGGGAGCTGTTTTTT. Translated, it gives CASSITAGQGSTGELFF.

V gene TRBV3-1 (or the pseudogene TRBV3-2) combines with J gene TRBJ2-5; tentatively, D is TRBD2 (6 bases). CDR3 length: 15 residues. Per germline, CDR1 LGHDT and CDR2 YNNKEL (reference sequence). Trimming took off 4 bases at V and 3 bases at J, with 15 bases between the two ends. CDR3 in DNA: TGTGCCAGCAGCCGACCTGGTAGCGGCGAAGAGACCCAGTACTTC. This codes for CASSRPGSGEETQYF.

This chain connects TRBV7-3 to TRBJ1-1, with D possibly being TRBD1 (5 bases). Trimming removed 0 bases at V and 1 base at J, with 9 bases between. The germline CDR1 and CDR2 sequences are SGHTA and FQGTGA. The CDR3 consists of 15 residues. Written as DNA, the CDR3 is TGTGCCAGCAGCTTAACGGGAGGGGCGAACACTGAAGCTTTCTTT. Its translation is CASSLTGGANTEAFF.

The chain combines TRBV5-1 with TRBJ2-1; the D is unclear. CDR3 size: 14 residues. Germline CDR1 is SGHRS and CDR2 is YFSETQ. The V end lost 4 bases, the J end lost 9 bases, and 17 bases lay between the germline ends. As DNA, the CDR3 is TGCGCCAGCAGCCCGCCCGACTCCAGAGGTGAGCAGTTCTTC. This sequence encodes CASSPPDSRGEQFF.

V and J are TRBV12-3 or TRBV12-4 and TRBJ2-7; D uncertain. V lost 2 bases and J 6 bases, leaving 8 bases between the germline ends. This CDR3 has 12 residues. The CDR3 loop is CASSLSEREQYF. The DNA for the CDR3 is TGTGCCAGCAGTTTATCCGAGCGCGAGCAGTACTTC.

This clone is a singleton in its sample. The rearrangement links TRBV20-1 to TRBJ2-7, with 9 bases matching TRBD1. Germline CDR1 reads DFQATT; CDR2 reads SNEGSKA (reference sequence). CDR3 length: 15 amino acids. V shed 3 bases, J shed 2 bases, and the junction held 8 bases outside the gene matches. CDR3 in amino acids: CSASPGTGFPYEQYF. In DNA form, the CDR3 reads TGCAGTGCTAGTCCCGGGACAGGGTTCCCCTACGAGCAGTACTTC.

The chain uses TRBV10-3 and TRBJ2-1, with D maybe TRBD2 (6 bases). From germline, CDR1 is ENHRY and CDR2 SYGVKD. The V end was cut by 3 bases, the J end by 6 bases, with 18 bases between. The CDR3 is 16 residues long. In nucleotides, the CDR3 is TGTGCCATCAGTGATTCTTCGCGGGGACCAATCAATGAGCAGTTCTTC. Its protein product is CAISDSSRGPINEQFF.

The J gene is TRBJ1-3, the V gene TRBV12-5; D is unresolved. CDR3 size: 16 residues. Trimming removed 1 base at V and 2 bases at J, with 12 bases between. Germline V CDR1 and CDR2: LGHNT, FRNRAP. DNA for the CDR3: TGTGCTAGTGGTTTGGCCGTCTCAACAGCTGGAAACACCATATATTTT. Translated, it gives CASGLAVSTAGNTIYF.

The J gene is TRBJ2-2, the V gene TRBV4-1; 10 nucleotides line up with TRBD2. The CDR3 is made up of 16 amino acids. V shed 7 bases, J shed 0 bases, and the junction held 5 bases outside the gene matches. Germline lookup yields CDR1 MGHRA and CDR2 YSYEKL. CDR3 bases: TGCGCCAGCACTATTAGCGGGGGGACGAACACCGGGGAGCTGTTTTTT. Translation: CASTISGGTNTGELFF.

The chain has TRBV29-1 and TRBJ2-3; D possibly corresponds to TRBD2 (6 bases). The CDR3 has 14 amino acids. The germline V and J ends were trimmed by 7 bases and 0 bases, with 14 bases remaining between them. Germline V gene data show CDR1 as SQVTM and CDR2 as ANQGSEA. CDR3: CSAPARESTDTQYF. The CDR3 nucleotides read TGCAGCGCCCCGGCGCGGGAAAGCACAGATACGCAGTATTTT.

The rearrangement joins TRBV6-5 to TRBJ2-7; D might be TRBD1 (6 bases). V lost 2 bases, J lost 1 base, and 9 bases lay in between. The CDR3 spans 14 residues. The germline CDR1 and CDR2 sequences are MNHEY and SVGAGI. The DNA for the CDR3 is TGTGCCAGCAGTTACGGACAGTGGTCCTACGAGCAGTACTTC. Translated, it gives CASSYGQWSYEQYF.

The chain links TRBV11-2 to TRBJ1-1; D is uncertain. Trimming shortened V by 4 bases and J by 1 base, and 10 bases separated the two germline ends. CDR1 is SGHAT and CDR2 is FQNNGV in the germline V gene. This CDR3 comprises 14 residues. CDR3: CASSSIRRNTEAFF. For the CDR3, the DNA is TGTGCCAGCAGCTCCATAAGGAGGAACACTGAAGCTTTCTTT.

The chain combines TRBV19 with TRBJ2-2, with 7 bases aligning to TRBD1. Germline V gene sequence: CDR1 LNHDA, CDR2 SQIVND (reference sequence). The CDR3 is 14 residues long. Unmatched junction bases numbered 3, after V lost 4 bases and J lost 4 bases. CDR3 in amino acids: CASSKTGVTGELFF. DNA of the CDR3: TGTGCCAGTAGTAAAACAGGGGTCACCGGGGAGCTGTTTTTT.

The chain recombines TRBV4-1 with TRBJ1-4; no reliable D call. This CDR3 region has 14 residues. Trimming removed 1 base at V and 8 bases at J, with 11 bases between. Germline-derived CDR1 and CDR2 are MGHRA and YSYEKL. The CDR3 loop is CASSQATGREKLFF. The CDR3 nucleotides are TGCGCCAGCAGCCAAGCGACGGGGAGGGAAAAACTGTTTTTT.

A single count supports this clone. Here the CDR3 reads CASSALGAGYNEQFF. DNA for the CDR3: TGTGCCAGCAGCGCCCTGGGTGCAGGCTACAATGAGCAGTTCTTC. V usage is TRBV9 and J usage is TRBJ2-1; no reliable D call. The CDR3 has 15 amino acids. The ends were cut back, 3 bases at V and 3 bases at J, with 13 bases in the middle. Per the germline V gene, CDR1 is SGDLS and CDR2 is YYNGEE.